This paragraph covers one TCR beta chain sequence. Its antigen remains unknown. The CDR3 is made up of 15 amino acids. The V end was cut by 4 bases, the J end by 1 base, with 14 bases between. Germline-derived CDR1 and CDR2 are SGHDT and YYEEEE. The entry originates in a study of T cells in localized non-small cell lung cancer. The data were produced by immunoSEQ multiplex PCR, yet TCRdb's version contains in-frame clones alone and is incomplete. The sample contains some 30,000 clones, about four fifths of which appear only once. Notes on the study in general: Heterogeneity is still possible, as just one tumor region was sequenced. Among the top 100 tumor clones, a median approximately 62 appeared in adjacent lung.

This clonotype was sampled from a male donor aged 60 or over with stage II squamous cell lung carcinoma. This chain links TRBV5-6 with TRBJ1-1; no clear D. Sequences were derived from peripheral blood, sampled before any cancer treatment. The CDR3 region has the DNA TGTGCCAGCAGCACTCGACCCTGGGGGAACACTGAAGCTTTCTTT. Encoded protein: CASSTRPWGNTEAFF.